This T cell receptor (beta chain) was captured by sequencing in a study of blood T cells in healthy people across ages. A second PCR, run for 7 to 11 cycles, used a sample-barcoded 5' primer plus a J-beta primer mix. Samples each returned at least 3 million CDR3-containing paired-end reads. TCRdb ran MiXCR on the 5' RACE reads and lists one entry per CDR3 protein. The sample includes hundreds of thousands of distinct CDR3 sequences, under 55% of them seen just once. CDR3 length equals 14 residues. V was cut by 3 bases and J by 4 bases, with 15 bases left in between. Germline V CDR1 and CDR2: DFQATT, SNEGSKA (reference sequence). This clonotype came up a few times. Its antigen is not known. Study outcomes and limitations: Long-lived and aged donors differed, with more naive CD4+ cells and higher diversity in the long-lived. Measured against age, TCR beta diversity per million T cells decreased in a roughly linear manner. Diversity figures based on one million T cells were deemed too low.

The rearrangement links TRBV20-1 to TRBJ1-1; D gene uncertain. Material for sequencing was blood. The TCR comes from a man of 80 years or more in good health. The CDR3 is CSASFPRGVTEAFF. CDR3 DNA: TGCAGTGCTAGTTTCCCCCGGGGAGTCACTGAAGCTTTCTTT.